A single sample gave rise to the 19 T cell receptor beta chains below, sequenced in a study of radiotherapy plus CTLA-4 blockade in lung cancer. Sequenced by immunoSEQ multiplex PCR; TCRdb stores in-frame clones only, minus some. This table has roughly 120,000 clones, 81% appearing once. Sequencing used peripheral blood, obtained from a patient treated with radiotherapy plus ipilimumab. All receptors come from a human donor with non-small cell lung cancer that progressed on radiotherapy plus ipilimumab. Some clones in this sample may be carry-over from other donors' samples.

The rearrangement joins TRBV7-2 to TRBJ2-7; TRBD2 matches 12 bases. The CDR3 loop spans 15 amino acids. V dropped 5 bases and J dropped 3; count of bases not matched to a gene: 5. Germline lookup yields CDR1 SGHTA and CDR2 FQGNSA. CDR3 amino acids: CASSPSGGANYEQYF. The CDR3 region has the DNA TGTGCCAGCAGCCCTAGCGGGGGGGCCAACTACGAGCAGTACTTC.

This CDR3 is CASTEPGMNTEAFF. For the CDR3, the DNA is TGTGCCAGCACCGAGCCCGGGATGAACACTGAAGCTTTCTTT. The V call is TRBV6-1, the J call TRBJ1-1; no definite D call. Germline V CDR1 and CDR2: MNHNS, SASEGT. V lost 7 bases, J lost 0 bases, and 12 bases lay in between. The CDR3 has 14 residues.

The V and J genes are TRBV25-1 and TRBJ2-7, with a tentative D call TRBD1 (5 bases). The germline gives CDR1 MGHDK, CDR2 SYGVNS. CDR3 length: 14 amino acids. Between the trimmed V and J ends, which lost 3 bases and 2 bases, there was a span of 11 bases. The CDR3 DNA reads as TGTGCCAGCAGTGAGGACAAAGACACCTACGAGCAGTACTTC. It encodes CASSEDKDTYEQYF.

The V gene is TRBV27, the J gene TRBJ2-7; D is possibly TRBD1 or TRBD2 (5 bases each). The CDR3 sequence is 15 residues long. Germline V CDR1 and CDR2: MNHEY, SMNVEV (reference sequence). The V gene lost 6 bases and the J gene lost 4 bases, with 19 bases spanning the gap. CDR3 protein: CASSRLPGPEYEQYF. CDR3 bases: TGTGCCAGCAGCCGCCTACCGGGACCGGAGTACGAGCAGTACTTC.

The genes are TRBV6-5 and TRBJ2-3; no clear D. The germline CDR1 and CDR2 sequences are MNHEY and SVGAGI. CDR3 length: 14 residues. V shed 2 bases and J shed 2 bases, with 8 bases lying between them. CDR3 protein: CASSYARNTDTQYF. CDR3 nucleotide sequence: TGTGCCAGCAGTTACGCGAGAAACACAGATACGCAGTATTTT.

This clone was observed a handful of times. The chain is built from TRBV7-6 and TRBJ2-7; 8 bases map to TRBD1. Germline CDR1 reads SGHVS; CDR2 reads FNYEAQ. The CDR3 length is 15 residues. With V trimmed by 0 bases and J by 3 bases, 4 bases remained unmatched. Here the CDR3 DNA reads TGTGCCAGCAGCTTAGCCCCGGGACAGGTCTACGAGCAGTACTTC. It is translated as CASSLAPGQVYEQYF.

This chain links TRBV30 with TRBJ1-6, with D unclear. Trimming left V 0 bases short and J 3 bases short, with 9 bases between. The germline CDR1 and CDR2 sequences are GTSNPN and SVGIG (reference sequence). This CDR3 is 15 amino acids long. CDR3 sequence (DNA): TGTGCCTGGAGTGTAAAAGGAAACTATAATTCACCCCTCCACTTT. The encoded protein is CAWSVKGNYNSPLHF.

The rearrangement joins TRBV4-3 to TRBJ1-4; 10 positions agree with TRBD1. Germline values: CDR1 LGHNA, CDR2 YSLEER. The V and J ends lost 2 bases and 2 bases, in that order; junction bases with no gene match: 5. CDR3 length: 17 residues. The CDR3 loop is CASSQTTGGSTNEKLFF. CDR3 DNA: TGCGCCAGCAGCCAAACGACAGGGGGCTCGACTAATGAAAAACTGTTTTTT.

The rearrangement links TRBV6-6 to TRBJ2-1; D remains unclear. The CDR3 consists of 14 residues. Trimming removed 4 bases at V and 10 bases at J, with 17 bases between. The V gene's germline CDR1 is MNHNY and CDR2 SVGAGI (reference sequence). CDR3 DNA sequence: TGTGCCAGCAGTTTGATCGGGCCGTTTGGGGAGCAGTTCTTC. Amino acid sequence: CASSLIGPFGEQFF.

The gene calls are TRBV7-5 and TRBJ2-7; the DNA was not used to check the table's D call, TRBD1. TRBV7-5 is designated a pseudogene. The CDR3 sequence is 17 residues long. CDR3 bases: TGTGCCAGAAGCCGACGTTCACAGGGACAAATCTTCTACGAGCAGTACTTC. This encodes CARSRRSQGQIFYEQYF.

The V and J genes are TRBV6-5 and TRBJ1-6, with D tentatively TRBD1 (5 bases). This CDR3 spans 13 amino acids. Trimming pared 9 bases from V and 9 bases from J, leaving 15 bases between. The V gene's germline CDR1 is MNHEY and CDR2 SVGAGI. The CDR3 is CARLPRESSPLHF. In DNA, the CDR3 is TGTGCCAGGTTACCCAGGGAGAGTTCACCCCTCCACTTT.

This clone was recorded once. V is TRBV6-6 and J is TRBJ1-3; 8 nucleotides line up with TRBD1. CDR1 is MNHNY and CDR2 is SVGAGI in the germline V gene (reference sequence). The CDR3 is 15 amino acids. Trimming removed 5 bases from V and 0 bases from J; junction bases left unmatched: 3. The CDR3 here is CASSDRGSSGNTIYF. The CDR3 nucleotides read TGTGCCAGCAGTGACAGGGGTAGCTCTGGAAACACCATATATTTT.

The chain employs TRBV9 and TRBJ2-7; the D gene is possibly TRBD1 (5 bases). V gave up 0 bases and J gave up 2 bases, with 6 bases separating them. CDR3 size: 13 residues. CDR1 is SGDLS and CDR2 is YYNGEE in the germline V gene. The CDR3 loop is CASSVGQTYEQYF. The DNA for the CDR3 is TGTGCCAGCAGCGTAGGACAGACCTACGAGCAGTACTTC.

The chain couples TRBV18 to TRBJ2-5; no reliable D call. Germline CDR1 KGHSH, CDR2 LQKENI. With 3 bases removed from V and 4 bases from J, the gap between germline ends came to 12 bases. The CDR3 consists of 14 residues. This CDR3 reads CASSPQGNRETQYF. CDR3 bases: TGTGCCAGCTCACCTCAAGGCAATCGAGAGACCCAGTACTTC.

This chain uses TRBV6-1 with TRBJ1-1; D is unresolved. The germline V gene encodes CDR1 MNHNS and CDR2 SASEGT. The length of the CDR3 is 14 residues. Deletions cut 8 bases from V and 9 bases from J, with 22 bases between. CDR3 loop: CASESPLISQQAFF. CDR3 sequence (DNA): TGTGCCAGCGAATCCCCCCTAATCTCCCAACAAGCTTTCTTT.

V is TRBV5-1 and J is TRBJ2-1, with 12 nucleotides matching TRBD2. In germline, CDR1 is SGHRS, CDR2 YFSETQ. The CDR3 contains 15 residues. V trimming: 0 bases; J trimming: 16 bases; junction bases outside the gene matches: 11. Here the CDR3 reads CASSLVLAGGPDLFF. The CDR3 DNA sequence: TGCGCCAGCAGCTTGGTTCTAGCGGGGGGGCCGGATCTTTTCTTC.

The J gene is TRBJ2-1, the V gene TRBV7-2, with D possibly TRBD2 on 5 matching bases. Trimming removed 5 bases from V and 6 bases from J, with 11 bases in between. CDR3 size: 13 residues. Per germline, CDR1 SGHTA and CDR2 FQGNSA. As DNA, the CDR3 is TGTGCCAGCAGCCTGGACTGGGGCAATGAGCAGTTCTTC. It yields the protein CASSLDWGNEQFF.

CDR3 loop: CASSLERGTGSLDTQYF. CDR3 coding DNA: TGTGCCAGCAGCTTAGAGAGGGGGACAGGGAGTCTCGATACGCAGTATTTT. The V call is TRBV11-2, the J call TRBJ2-3; 9 bases align to TRBD1. The CDR3 loop spans 17 amino acids. Germline V gene lookup returns CDR1 SGHAT and CDR2 FQNNGV. With V trimmed by 0 bases and J by 6 bases, 10 bases remained unmatched.

The chain has TRBV2 and TRBJ1-5; D remains unclear. CDR1 is SNHLY, CDR2 FYNNEI, per germline. This CDR3 is built from 13 residues. Trimming stripped 4 bases from V and 1 base from J, with 5 bases between. The CDR3 is CASSVESNQPQHF. CDR3 DNA sequence: TGTGCCAGCAGTGTCGAGAGCAATCAGCCCCAGCATTTT.